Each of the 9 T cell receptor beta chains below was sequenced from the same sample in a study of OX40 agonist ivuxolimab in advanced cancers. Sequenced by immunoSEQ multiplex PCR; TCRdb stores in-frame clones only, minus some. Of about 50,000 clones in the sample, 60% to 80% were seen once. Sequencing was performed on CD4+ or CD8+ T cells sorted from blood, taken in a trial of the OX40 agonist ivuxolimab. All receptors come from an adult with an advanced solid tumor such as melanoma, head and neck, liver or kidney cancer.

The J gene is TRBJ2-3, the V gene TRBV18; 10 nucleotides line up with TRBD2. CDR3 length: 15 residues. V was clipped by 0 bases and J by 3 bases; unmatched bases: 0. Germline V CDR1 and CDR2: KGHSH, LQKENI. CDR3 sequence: CASSPPSGRTDTQYF. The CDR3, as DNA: TGTGCCAGCTCACCACCTAGCGGGAGGACAGATACGCAGTATTTT.

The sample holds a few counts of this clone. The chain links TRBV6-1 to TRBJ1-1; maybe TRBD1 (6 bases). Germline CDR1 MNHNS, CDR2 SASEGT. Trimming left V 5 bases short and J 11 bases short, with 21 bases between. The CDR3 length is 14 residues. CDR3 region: CASSTLRGAQVAFF. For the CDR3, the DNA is TGTGCCAGCAGTACCCTTCGGGGGGCGCAGGTGGCTTTCTTT.

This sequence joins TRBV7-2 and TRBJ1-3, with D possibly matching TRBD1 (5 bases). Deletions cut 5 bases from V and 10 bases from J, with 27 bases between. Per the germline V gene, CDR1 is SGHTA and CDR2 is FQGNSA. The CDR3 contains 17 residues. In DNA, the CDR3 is TGTGCCAGCAGCCCGGCCGGGGATAGGCGGACACCCATGACCATATATTTT. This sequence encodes CASSPAGDRRTPMTIYF.

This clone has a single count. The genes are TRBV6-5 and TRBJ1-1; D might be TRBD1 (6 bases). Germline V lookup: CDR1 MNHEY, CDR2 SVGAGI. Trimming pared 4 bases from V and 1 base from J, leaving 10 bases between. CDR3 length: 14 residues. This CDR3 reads CASSSGAGNTEAFF. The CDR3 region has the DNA TGTGCCAGCAGTTCAGGGGCAGGGAACACTGAAGCTTTCTTT.

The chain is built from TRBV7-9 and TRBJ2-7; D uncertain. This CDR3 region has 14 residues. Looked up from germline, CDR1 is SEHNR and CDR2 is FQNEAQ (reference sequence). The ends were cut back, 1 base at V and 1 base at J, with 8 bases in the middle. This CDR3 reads CASSLGWESYEQYF. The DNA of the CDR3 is TGTGCCAGCAGCTTAGGCTGGGAATCCTACGAGCAGTACTTC.

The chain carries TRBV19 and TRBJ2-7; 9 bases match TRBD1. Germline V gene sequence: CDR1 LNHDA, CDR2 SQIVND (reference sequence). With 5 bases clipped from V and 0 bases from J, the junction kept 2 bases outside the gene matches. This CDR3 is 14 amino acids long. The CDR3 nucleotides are TGTGCCAGTAGTCTGGACAGGGGCTCCTACGAGCAGTACTTC. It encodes CASSLDRGSYEQYF.

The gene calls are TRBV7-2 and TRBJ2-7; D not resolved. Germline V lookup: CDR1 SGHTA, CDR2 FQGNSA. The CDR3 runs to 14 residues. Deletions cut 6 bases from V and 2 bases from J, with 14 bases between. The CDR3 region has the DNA TGTGCCAGCAGTCAGAGTATTACGGCCTACGAGCAGTACTTC. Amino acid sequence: CASSQSITAYEQYF.

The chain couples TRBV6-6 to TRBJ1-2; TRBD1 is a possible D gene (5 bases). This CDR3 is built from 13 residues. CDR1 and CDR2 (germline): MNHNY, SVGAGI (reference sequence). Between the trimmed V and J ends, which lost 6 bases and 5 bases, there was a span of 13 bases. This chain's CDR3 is CASRAGSLYGYTF. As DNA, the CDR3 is TGTGCCAGCAGGGCAGGGAGTCTGTATGGCTACACCTTC.

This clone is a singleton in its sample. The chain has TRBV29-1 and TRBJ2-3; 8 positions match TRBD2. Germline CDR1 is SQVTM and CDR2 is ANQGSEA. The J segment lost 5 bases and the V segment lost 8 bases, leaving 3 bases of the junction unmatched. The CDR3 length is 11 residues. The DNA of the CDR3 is TGCAGCAGACGGGAGGGAGATACGCAGTATTTT. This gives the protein CSRREGDTQYF.